The 15 T cell receptor beta chains in this list originate from one sample, sequenced in a study of response to subunit inactivated influenza vaccine listed by TCRdb under 2018. The protocol used for the library was RT-PCR. The sample was run on an Illumina HiSeq 2500. Using fastp at Q25 and MiXCR, TCRdb reprocessed the public reads and kept productive beta chains. Each entry is one CDR3 protein sequence, shown with its most common DNA and genes. The sample contains about 570,000 distinct CDR3 sequences, approximately 11% of them found a single time. The ten largest clones capture approximately 9.9% of the sample. The same specimen was also included in a second study, on T cells expressing NK-cell markers. From that second study: TCR beta cDNA libraries were prepared using 5'RACE template switching, which introduced a universal primer site and unique molecular identifiers.

The sample in question was PBMCs from blood, obtained on the day of vaccination. The receptors shown here come from a man in his fifties or sixties who received an inactivated influenza vaccine. Donor details come from another sample of the same person, matched by shared clones.

The gene calls are TRBV6-2 or TRBV6-3 and TRBJ2-7; D perhaps matches TRBD2 (5 bases). Germline CDR1 is MNHEY and CDR2 is SVGEGT. There are 13 residues in the CDR3. Trimming left V 5 bases short and J 3 bases short, with 11 bases between. The CDR3 here is CASSVRENYEQYF. The CDR3 region has the DNA TGTGCCAGCAGTGTCCGGGAAAACTACGAGCAGTACTTC.

This clonotype was counted ten times or more. The chain links TRBV14 to TRBJ2-1; D remains unclear. The length of the CDR3 is 12 residues. The ends were cut back, 0 bases at V and 13 bases at J, with 10 bases in the middle. The V gene's germline CDR1 is SGHDN and CDR2 FVKESK. As DNA, the CDR3 is TGTGCCAGCAGCCAAGAAAGGCCCCCCCAGTTCTTC. The encoded protein is CASSQERPPQFF.

The chain is built from TRBV2 and TRBJ1-2, with 8 bases aligning to TRBD1. The V segment lost 6 bases and the J segment 6 bases; nucleotides outside the gene matches: 6. This CDR3 region has 13 residues. The V gene's germline CDR1 is SNHLY and CDR2 FYNNEI. CDR3: CASRKDRVDGYTF. The CDR3 DNA follows: TGTGCCAGCAGGAAGGACAGGGTGGATGGCTACACCTTC.

The chain joins TRBV7-3 to TRBJ2-2; perhaps TRBD2 as D (6 bases). The CDR3 has 17 residues. Germline CDR1 and CDR2: SGHTA and FQGTGA. With 0 bases removed from V and 5 bases from J, the gap between germline ends came to 16 bases. CDR3 sequence (DNA): TGTGCCAGCAGCTTAACGATGGCGGGATTTCGAACCGGGGAGCTGTTTTTT. Its protein is CASSLTMAGFRTGELFF.

This clonotype was detected only a few times. The rearrangement links TRBV3-1 to TRBJ1-2, with D perhaps matching TRBD1 (6 bases). The germline V gene has CDR1 LGHDT and CDR2 YNNKEL (reference sequence). The CDR3 consists of 15 residues. V lost 0 bases, J lost 8 bases, and 16 bases lay in between. The CDR3 nucleotides are TGTGCCAGCAGCCAAGAAGGCCCGGGGGCACGGGGCTACACCTTC. Translation gives CASSQEGPGARGYTF.

V and J are TRBV5-1 and TRBJ2-2; D gene ambiguous. Germline CDR1 reads SGHRS; CDR2 reads YFSETQ. Trimming cost V 0 bases and J 3 bases, with 6 bases left between them. The CDR3 sequence is 14 residues long. The CDR3 region is CASSLGVDTGELFF. The DNA of the CDR3 is TGCGCCAGCAGCTTGGGGGTGGACACCGGGGAGCTGTTTTTT. The full variable domain, with the rest looked up from reference TRBV5-1 and TRBJ2-2, is KAGVTQTPRYLIKTRGQQVTLSCSPISGHRSVSWYQQTPGQGLQFLFEYFSETQRNKGNFPGRFSGRQFSNSRSEMNVSTLELGDSALYLCASSLGVDTGELFFGEGSRLTVL.

This clonotype was counted a few times. The rearrangement links TRBV12-3 or TRBV12-4 to TRBJ1-1, with D possibly matching TRBD1 (6 bases). The CDR3 has 12 amino acids. Trimming shortened V by 0 bases and J by 10 bases, and 9 bases separated the two germline ends. The CDR3 sequence: CASSLAGRGAFF. In DNA, the CDR3 is TGTGCCAGCAGTTTAGCGGGCAGGGGAGCTTTCTTT.

This clonotype came up a few times. V is TRBV11-1 and J is TRBJ2-5; no clear D. The CDR3 totals 18 residues. CDR1 is SGHAT and CDR2 is FQDESV in the germline V gene (reference sequence). V was cut by 5 bases and J by 1 base, with 23 bases left in between. This CDR3 is CASSPLTGRWASQETQYF. The DNA for the CDR3 is TGTGCCAGCAGCCCCCTTACCGGTCGGTGGGCTAGCCAAGAGACCCAGTACTTC. The full variable domain, with the rest looked up from reference TRBV11-1 and TRBJ2-5, is EAEVAQSPRYKITEKSQAVAFWCDPISGHATLYWYRQILGQGPELLVQFQDESVVDDSQLPKDRFSAERLKGVDSTLKIQPAELGDSAMYLCASSPLTGRWASQETQYFGPGTRLLVL.

This clonotype was picked up many times. The chain joins TRBV2 to TRBJ2-5, with 7 positions matching TRBD1. Germline CDR1 is SNHLY and CDR2 is FYNNEI. J was trimmed by 5 bases and V by 5 bases; bases with no gene match: 17. The CDR3 has 17 amino acids. CDR3 in DNA: TGTGCCAGCAGTCCCTTGATGGGGACAGTCCTTGTCGAGACCCAGTACTTC. It codes for CASSPLMGTVLVETQYF.

This chain connects TRBV11-2 to TRBJ2-2, with 13 bases aligning to TRBD2. The CDR3 length is 18 residues. V was clipped by 5 bases and J by 6 bases; unmatched bases: 12. Looked up from germline, CDR1 is SGHAT and CDR2 is FQNNGV. The CDR3 DNA follows: TGTGCCAGCAGCCCCAGACTAGCGGGGGGTCGTAGTCCCGGGGAGCTGTTTTTT. Translation: CASSPRLAGGRSPGELFF. Looking up the rest from reference TRBV11-2 and TRBJ2-2 gives the full variable domain: EAGVAQSPRYKIIEKRQSVAFWCNPISGHATLYWYQQILGQGPKLLIQFQNNGVVDDSQLPKDRFSAERLKGVDSTLKIQPAKLEDSAVYLCASSPRLAGGRSPGELFFGEGSRLTVL.

The chain couples TRBV9 to TRBJ2-5, with 7 positions matching TRBD1. The CDR3 contains 18 residues. V gave up 0 bases and J gave up 1 base; unmatched junction bases: 12. The germline CDR1 and CDR2 sequences are SGDLS and YYNGEE. The CDR3 reads CASSVGEGAERVQETQYF. CDR3 nucleotides: TGTGCCAGCAGCGTAGGTGAGGGGGCGGAACGTGTCCAAGAGACCCAGTACTTC. The whole variable domain, remainder taken from reference TRBV9 and TRBJ2-5, is DSGVTQTPKHLITATGQRVTLRCSPRSGDLSVYWYQQSLDQGLQFLIQYYNGEERAKGNILERFSAQQFPDLHSELNLSSLELGDSALYFCASSVGEGAERVQETQYFGPGTRLLVL.

V is TRBV11-2 and J is TRBJ2-1; 8 positions match TRBD2. Germline V gene sequence: CDR1 SGHAT, CDR2 FQNNGV. The junction had 5 bases not matched to a gene; V was cut back by 1 base and J by 6 bases. The CDR3 length is 15 residues. The CDR3: CASSLGSGRVNEQFF. The CDR3 region has the DNA TGTGCCAGCAGCTTAGGTTCCGGGAGGGTCAATGAGCAGTTCTTC.

This clonotype was counted many times. The chain combines TRBV12-3 or TRBV12-4 with TRBJ2-5; D unresolved. This CDR3 is 13 amino acids long. The V gene lost 6 bases and the J gene lost 1 base, with 9 bases spanning the gap. The CDR3 is CASSLSTQETQYF. Here the CDR3 DNA reads TGTGCCAGCAGCCTTAGTACCCAAGAGACCCAGTACTTC.

The rearrangement links TRBV20-1 to TRBJ2-1, with 11 bases fitting TRBD2. The J segment lost 8 bases and the V segment lost 1 base, leaving 10 bases of the junction unmatched. This CDR3 has 16 residues. Germline-derived CDR1 and CDR2 are DFQATT and SNEGSKA (reference sequence). The CDR3: CSARAPTSGSSDEQFF. The CDR3 DNA reads TGCAGTGCTAGAGCCCCAACTAGCGGGAGTTCAGATGAGCAGTTCTTC.

This sequence joins TRBV20-1 and TRBJ1-2; 9 nucleotides match TRBD1. Germline CDR1 DFQATT, CDR2 SNEGSKA (reference sequence). Germline trimming cut 5 bases from V and 8 bases from J; bases unmatched to any gene: 6. The CDR3 is 12 amino acids. CDR3 nucleotides: TGCAGTGCTCGCACAGGGGGCCGGGGCTACACCTTC. Protein: CSARTGGRGYTF.